Each of the 19 T cell receptor beta chains below was sequenced from the same sample in a study of Ad26.COV2.S vaccination and SARS-CoV-2 variants. Measured with immunoSEQ multiplex PCR; TCRdb has only the in-frame clones, and not every one. The sample has roughly 300,000 clones, around 90% seen once. Sample treatment: approximately 18 received Ad26.COV2.S at low or high dose, single or two shots; about five received placebo; per-sample allocation not given. The samples were gathered on day 63 after the first injection of vaccine or placebo. Sequenced here: peripheral blood, sampled in a trial of Ad26.COV2.S vaccine versus placebo. All receptors derive from a person aged 18-60 years who received the Ad26.COV2.S COVID-19 vaccine or a placebo.

The rearrangement joins TRBV30 to TRBJ2-1; D ambiguous. Germline CDR1 reads GTSNPN; CDR2 reads SVGIG (reference sequence). Trimming took off 0 bases at V and 6 bases at J, with 6 bases between the two ends. The CDR3 length is 12 residues. CDR3 nucleotides: TGTGCCTGGAGTGTACGGCCCAATGAGCAGTTCTTC. Residues: CAWSVRPNEQFF.

The V gene is TRBV19, the J gene TRBJ1-2, with 8 bases identical to TRBD1. Germline V gene data show CDR1 as LNHDA and CDR2 as SQIVND (reference sequence). The CDR3 sequence is 15 residues long. V shed 5 bases, J shed 2 bases, and the junction held 7 bases outside the gene matches. CDR3 residues: CASSEQQGGNYGYTF. The CDR3 DNA follows: TGTGCCAGTAGTGAACAACAGGGGGGAAACTATGGCTACACCTTC.

V is TRBV5-1 and J is TRBJ2-3; D remains unclear. V lost 4 bases to trimming and J lost 0 bases, with 6 bases between them. This CDR3 has 13 amino acids. CDR1 is SGHRS and CDR2 is YFSETQ in the germline V gene. For the CDR3, the DNA is TGCGCCAGCAGCCACCCTAGCACAGATACGCAGTATTTT. Encoded protein: CASSHPSTDTQYF.

The chain couples TRBV19 to TRBJ2-3; TRBD1 agrees at 8 bases. Germline V gene sequence: CDR1 LNHDA, CDR2 SQIVND (reference sequence). With 3 bases clipped from V and 6 bases from J, the junction kept 11 bases outside the gene matches. The CDR3 contains 16 residues. The chain's CDR3 is CASSISPRQGADTQYF. CDR3 nucleotides: TGTGCCAGTAGTATTTCGCCGCGGCAGGGGGCGGATACGCAGTATTTT. Filled out from reference TRBV19 and TRBJ2-3, the complete variable domain reads DGGITQSPKYLFRKEGQNVTLSCEQNLNHDAMYWYRQDPGQGLRLIYYSQIVNDFQKGDIAEGYSVSREKKESFPLTVTSAQKNPTAFYLCASSISPRQGADTQYFGPGTRLTVL.

This clone was observed a single time. The V gene is TRBV7-9, the J gene TRBJ1-1; D unresolved. The V gene's germline CDR1 is SEHNR and CDR2 FQNEAQ (reference sequence). V shed 4 bases and J shed 0 bases, with 6 bases lying between them. CDR3 size: 13 residues. This CDR3 is CASSSTLNTEAFF. The CDR3 DNA follows: TGTGCCAGCAGCTCAACTTTGAACACTGAAGCTTTCTTT.

V and J are TRBV5-1 and TRBJ2-2, with 8 nucleotides matching TRBD1. Germline V gene sequence: CDR1 SGHRS, CDR2 YFSETQ. Trimming cost V 5 bases and J 4 bases; bases outside gene matches: 7. This CDR3 has 15 residues. In DNA form, the CDR3 reads TGCGCCAGCAGACCTCTACAGGGGGGCACCGGGGAGCTGTTTTTT. This codes for CASRPLQGGTGELFF. Full variable domain (missing parts from reference TRBV5-1 and TRBJ2-2): KAGVTQTPRYLIKTRGQQVTLSCSPISGHRSVSWYQQTPGQGLQFLFEYFSETQRNKGNFPGRFSGRQFSNSRSEMNVSTLELGDSALYLCASRPLQGGTGELFFGEGSRLTVL.

The chain employs TRBV28 and TRBJ2-4; D call uncertain. Germline-derived CDR1 and CDR2 are MDHEN and SYDVKM. The CDR3 spans 12 residues. V was cut by 2 bases and J by 8 bases, with 7 bases left in between. The CDR3 is CASSLEVDIQYF. For the CDR3, the DNA is TGTGCCAGCAGTTTAGAGGTAGACATTCAGTACTTC.

The chain joins TRBV7-6 to TRBJ2-5; TRBD2 might be the D (6 bases). The CDR3 is made up of 15 amino acids. V was pared by 5 bases and J by 5 bases, with 18 bases between. CDR1 is SGHVS, CDR2 FNYEAQ, per germline. The CDR3 DNA is TGTGCCAGCAGCAGGGAGGCGGGTTGGGGGGAGACCCAGTACTTC. Protein product: CASSREAGWGETQYF. The full variable domain, completed using reference TRBV7-6 and TRBJ2-5, is GAGVSQSPRYKVTKRGQDVALRCDPISGHVSLYWYRQALGQGPEFLTYFNYEAQQDKSGLPNDRFSAERPEGSISTLTIQRTEQRDSAMYRCASSREAGWGETQYFGPGTRLLVL.

This clone was seen only a few times. J is TRBJ2-7 and V is TRBV5-5; D not certain. The CDR3 runs to 16 residues. The V end lost 0 bases, the J end lost 2 bases, and 15 bases lay between the germline ends. CDR1 and CDR2 (germline): SGHKS, YYEKEE (reference sequence). The CDR3 nucleotides are TGTGCCAGCAGCTTGGCCGAGTCGGCCAGTACCTACGAGCAGTACTTC. This codes for CASSLAESASTYEQYF.

The chain recombines TRBV9 with TRBJ2-7, with 9 bases identical to TRBD2. This CDR3 is 16 amino acids long. The V gene end was trimmed by 0 bases and the J gene end by 7 bases; junction bases not matched to a gene: 11. Germline V gene data show CDR1 as SGDLS and CDR2 as YYNGEE. CDR3 in DNA: TGTGCCAGCAGCGTAGGGATGGCGGGGGGGATCGGGGAGCAGTACTTC. Protein: CASSVGMAGGIGEQYF.

The J gene is TRBJ1-1, the V gene TRBV9; D is perhaps TRBD1 (5 bases). This CDR3 is built from 13 residues. CDR1 is SGDLS and CDR2 is YYNGEE in the germline V gene. The ends were cut back, 0 bases at V and 7 bases at J, with 10 bases in the middle. This CDR3 is CASSVVWDGEAFF. DNA of the CDR3: TGTGCCAGCAGCGTAGTGTGGGACGGTGAAGCTTTCTTT.

The J gene is TRBJ2-2, the V gene TRBV6-5, with D tentatively TRBD2 (5 bases). In germline, CDR1 is MNHEY, CDR2 SVGAGI. The length of the CDR3 is 15 residues. Trimming took off 2 bases at V and 6 bases at J, with 13 bases between the two ends. The CDR3 reads CASSYTLSRAGELFF. CDR3 coding DNA: TGTGCCAGCAGTTACACCCTCTCGAGGGCCGGGGAGCTGTTTTTT.

The chain couples TRBV27 to TRBJ2-5; the match to TRBD2 covers 10 bases. V shed 5 bases and J 8 bases; nucleotides not matched to a gene: 5. The CDR3 length is 13 residues. CDR1 is MNHEY, CDR2 SMNVEV, per germline (reference sequence). In DNA, the CDR3 is TGTGCCAGCAGTACAAGCGGGAGGGCCACCCAGTACTTC. Translating it yields CASSTSGRATQYF.

The gene calls are TRBV7-2 and TRBJ1-5; a possible D gene is TRBD1 (6 bases). V dropped 5 bases and J dropped 6 bases, with 14 bases sitting between them. The CDR3 sequence is 14 residues long. Germline V gene data show CDR1 as SGHTA and CDR2 as FQGNSA. The CDR3 DNA reads TGTGCCAGCAGCCTCCGACAGGTCGGTCAGCCCCAGCATTTT. The encoded protein is CASSLRQVGQPQHF.

This chain connects TRBV2 to TRBJ1-1; D is perhaps TRBD1 (6 bases). Germline CDR1 SNHLY, CDR2 FYNNEI. The CDR3 is 14 residues long. V was shortened by 6 bases and J by 8 bases, with 19 bases between the two germline ends. DNA for the CDR3: TGTGCCAGCAGCTCCGTATGGACAGCCCGAGAAGCTTTCTTT. It specifies CASSSVWTAREAFF.

The genes are TRBV19 and TRBJ2-1; D is tentatively TRBD1 or TRBD2 (5 bases each). Germline values: CDR1 LNHDA, CDR2 SQIVND (reference sequence). The CDR3 has 13 amino acids. Trimming stripped 1 base from V and 10 bases from J, with 11 bases between. CDR3 region: CASSIVGWDEQFF. The CDR3 coding sequence is TGTGCCAGTAGTATAGTAGGGTGGGACGAGCAGTTCTTC.

This sequence joins TRBV27 and TRBJ2-5, with 10 bases matching TRBD2. V dropped 5 bases and J dropped 5; count of bases not matched to a gene: 2. Germline V gene sequence: CDR1 MNHEY, CDR2 SMNVEV (reference sequence). This CDR3 comprises 13 residues. CDR3 sequence: CASSLAGVETQYF. The DNA of the CDR3 is TGTGCCAGCAGTCTAGCGGGAGTCGAGACCCAGTACTTC.

V usage is TRBV6-5 and J usage is TRBJ1-4, with D possibly matching TRBD1 (6 bases). CDR1 is MNHEY and CDR2 is SVGAGI in the germline V gene. V was cut by 2 bases and J by 0 bases, with 10 bases left in between. The CDR3 loop spans 16 amino acids. The CDR3: CASSYGRTATNEKLFF. The DNA of the CDR3 is TGTGCCAGCAGTTACGGGCGGACAGCAACTAATGAAAAACTGTTTTTT.

This chain links TRBV18 with TRBJ1-4; TRBD1 is a possible D gene (6 bases). CDR3 size: 16 residues. V was shortened by 3 bases and J by 0 bases, with 11 bases between the two germline ends. CDR1 is KGHSH, CDR2 LQKENI, per germline. This CDR3 reads CASSPGTTSTNEKLFF. The CDR3 region has the DNA TGTGCCAGCTCACCGGGGACAACATCAACTAATGAAAAACTGTTTTTT.